This TCR beta chain was captured by sequencing in a study of CD8 T cell repertoires and HIV-1 epitope variants. As for the study in general: Each of Twenty-five Gag and Nef epitope peptides stimulated a separate culture. 1M T cells were kept uncultured as a baseline. Study results and caveats: The TAALDMSHF plasma variant had no responses, unlike KF9 (roughly 5 clonotypes) and HW9 (one). Some ten antigen-specific TCR beta clonotypes were found; about 6 seemed cross-reactive to variants.

J gave up 9 bases and V 6 bases, and 10 bases lay outside the gene matches. Germline values: CDR1 LNHDA, CDR2 SQIVND (reference sequence). There are 14 residues in the CDR3. Repertoires were generated with immunoSEQ multiplex PCR, while TCRdb's copy carries only in-frame clones and drops some. The sample lists about 95,000 clones, almost 75% occurring once. Of note for this clone: Its antigen is unidentified.

The receptor's source is a male donor with HIV. Sequencing was done on a sample of uncultured baseline CD8+ T cells from peripheral blood mononuclear cells (PBMCs). This chain uses TRBV19 with TRBJ2-1, with 8 positions matching TRBD2. CDR3: CASSGLAGGVEQFF. CDR3 coding DNA: TGTGCCAGTAGCGGGTTGGCGGGGGGTGTTGAGCAGTTCTTC.